This T cell receptor (beta chain) was sequenced during a study of cytomegalovirus exposure and HLA in healthy donors. Study-level points and caveats: Highly shared variants forming one cluster were likely a sequencing artifact. About 90% or about 30% of the time was how often most TCR beta V segments were productive, according to an earlier analysis.

Of note for this clone: Its antigen remains unknown.

This PCR relied on a set of 60 Vbeta primers and 13 Jbeta primers. In the authors' workflow: Later, roughly 86 million unique TCR beta chains were counted in an analysis, and some 11 million of them were shared. Profiling relied on immunoSEQ multiplex PCR, and the TCRdb table lists in-frame clones only, not all of them. V and J calls and clone size are given by that table; D and trimming were obtained from the DNA. The sample includes fewer than 350,000 clones, about 87% of them seen just once. In germline, CDR1 is MGHDK, CDR2 SYGVNS. The ends lost 5 bases at V and 3 bases at J; junction bases unmatched: 6. The CDR3 has 14 amino acids.

The source material was PBMCs. The rearrangement links TRBV25-1 to TRBJ1-2; 7 bases map to TRBD1. The origin of this receptor is a woman between 18 and 29 years old in good health and CMV-seronegative. DNA of the CDR3: TGTGCCAGCAGTCCTACAGGGGACTACTATGGCTACACCTTC. It encodes CASSPTGDYYGYTF.